This T cell receptor beta chain stems from a study of Graves' ophthalmopathy and Graves' hyperthyroidism. TCR beta CDR3 amplification used RNA transcripts. RT-PCR in the first round used HTBI primers; a second-round multiplex PCR followed. TCRdb re-called the multiplex PCR reads through MiXCR, storing one row per CDR3 protein. The top ten hold 5.5% to 7% of the sample, which has roughly 400,000 distinct CDR3 sequences, 15% seen once. The authors enrolled newly diagnosed hyperthyroidism patients aged 18 to 65 with under 2 months' duration. Additional autoimmune diseases, uncontrolled infections, pregnancy or lactation disqualified patients. This clonotype was detected only a few times. A junction boundary mismatches the germline segment, possibly from a read error. The length of the CDR3 is 15 residues.

This TCR came from a young woman with stable Graves' hyperthyroidism. The chain is built from TRBV12-3 or TRBV12-4 and TRBJ2-7; D is possibly TRBD1 or TRBD2 (6 bases each). Sequencing input: peripheral blood. The CDR3: CAISKGGLPSYDQYF. The CDR3 DNA follows: TGTGCCATCTCAAAGGGGGGACTGCCCTCCTACGATCAGTACTTC.